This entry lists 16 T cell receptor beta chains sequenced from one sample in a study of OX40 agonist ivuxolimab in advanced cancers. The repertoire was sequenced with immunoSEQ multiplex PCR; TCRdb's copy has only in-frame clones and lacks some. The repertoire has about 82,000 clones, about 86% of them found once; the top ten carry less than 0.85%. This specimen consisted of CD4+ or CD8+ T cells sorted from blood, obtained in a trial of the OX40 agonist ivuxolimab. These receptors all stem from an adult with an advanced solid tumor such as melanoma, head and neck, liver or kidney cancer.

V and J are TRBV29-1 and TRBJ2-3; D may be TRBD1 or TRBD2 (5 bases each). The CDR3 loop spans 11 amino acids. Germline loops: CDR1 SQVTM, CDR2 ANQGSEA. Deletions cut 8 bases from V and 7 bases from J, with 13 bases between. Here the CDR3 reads CSIKQGHTQYF. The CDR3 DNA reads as TGCAGCATAAAGCAGGGACATACGCAGTATTTT.

Here the CDR3 DNA reads TGTGCCATCAGTGAACCGGCTAACCGGGACATGAGGACCGCGACCCAAGAGACCCAGTACTTC. Translated, it gives CAISEPANRDMRTATQETQYF. The V call is TRBV10-3, the J call TRBJ2-5; D is possibly TRBD1 (6 bases). CDR1 is ENHRY and CDR2 is SYGVKD in the germline V gene. V dropped 3 bases and J dropped 1 base, with 30 bases sitting between them. The CDR3 has 21 residues.

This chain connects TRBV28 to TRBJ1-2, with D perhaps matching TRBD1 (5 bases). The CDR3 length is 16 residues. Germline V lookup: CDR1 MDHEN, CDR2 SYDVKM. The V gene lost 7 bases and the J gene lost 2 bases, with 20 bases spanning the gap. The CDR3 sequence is CASTPGGLGTNYGYTF. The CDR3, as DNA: TGTGCCAGCACCCCGGGAGGCCTAGGGACCAACTATGGCTACACCTTC.

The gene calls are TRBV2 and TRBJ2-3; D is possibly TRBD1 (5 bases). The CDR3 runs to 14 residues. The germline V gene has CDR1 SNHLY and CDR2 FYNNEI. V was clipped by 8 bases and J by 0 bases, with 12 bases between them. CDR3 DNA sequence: TGTGCCAGCTTATGGCAGGGAAGCACAGATACGCAGTATTTT. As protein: CASLWQGSTDTQYF.

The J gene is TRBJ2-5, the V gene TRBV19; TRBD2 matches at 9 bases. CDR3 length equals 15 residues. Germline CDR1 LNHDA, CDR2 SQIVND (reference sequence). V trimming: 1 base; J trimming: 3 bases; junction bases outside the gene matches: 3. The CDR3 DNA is TGTGCCAGTAGTATAGGACTAGCGGAGGAAGAGACCCAGTACTTC. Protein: CASSIGLAEEETQYF.

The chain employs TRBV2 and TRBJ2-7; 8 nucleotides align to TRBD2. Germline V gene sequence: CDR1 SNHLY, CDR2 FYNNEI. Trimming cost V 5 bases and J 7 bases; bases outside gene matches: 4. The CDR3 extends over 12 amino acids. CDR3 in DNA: TGTGCCAGCAGTCCCCGGGGGGGGGAGCAGTACTTC. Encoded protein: CASSPRGGEQYF.

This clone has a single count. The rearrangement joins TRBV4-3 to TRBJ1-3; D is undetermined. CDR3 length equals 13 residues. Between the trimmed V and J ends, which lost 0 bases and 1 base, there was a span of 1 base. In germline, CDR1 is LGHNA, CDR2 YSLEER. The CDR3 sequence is CASSQESGNTIYF. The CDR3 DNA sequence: TGCGCCAGCAGCCAAGAGTCTGGAAACACCATATATTTT.

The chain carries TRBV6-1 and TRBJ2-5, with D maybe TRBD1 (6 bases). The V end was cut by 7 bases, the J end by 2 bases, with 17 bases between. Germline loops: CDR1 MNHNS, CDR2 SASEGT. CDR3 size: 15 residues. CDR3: CASTLNLGQQETQYF. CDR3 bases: TGTGCCAGCACCCTGAATCTAGGACAGCAAGAGACCCAGTACTTC.

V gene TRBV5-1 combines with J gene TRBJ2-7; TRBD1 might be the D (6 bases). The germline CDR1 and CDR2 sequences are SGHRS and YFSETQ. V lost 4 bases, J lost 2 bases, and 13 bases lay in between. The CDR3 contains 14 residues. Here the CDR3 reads CASSPRTDPYEQYF. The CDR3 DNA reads TGCGCCAGCAGCCCAAGGACAGATCCCTACGAGCAGTACTTC.

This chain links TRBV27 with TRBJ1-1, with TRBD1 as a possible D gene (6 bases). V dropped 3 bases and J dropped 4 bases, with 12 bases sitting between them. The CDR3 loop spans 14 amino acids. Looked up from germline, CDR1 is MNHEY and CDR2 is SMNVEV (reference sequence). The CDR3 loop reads CASSLSGVSTEAFF. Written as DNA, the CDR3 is TGTGCCAGCAGTTTGTCAGGGGTGAGCACTGAAGCTTTCTTT.

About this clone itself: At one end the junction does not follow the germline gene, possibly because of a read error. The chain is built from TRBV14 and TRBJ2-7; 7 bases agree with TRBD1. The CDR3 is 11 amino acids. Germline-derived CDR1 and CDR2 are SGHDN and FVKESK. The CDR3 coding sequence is TGTGCCAGCAGCAAAACAGGGGCCCTGATCTTC. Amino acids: CASSKTGALIF.

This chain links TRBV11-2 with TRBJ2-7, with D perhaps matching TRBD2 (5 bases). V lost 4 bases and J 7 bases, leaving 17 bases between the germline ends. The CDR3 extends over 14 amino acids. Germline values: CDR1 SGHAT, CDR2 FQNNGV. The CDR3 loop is CASSSRRGEREQYF. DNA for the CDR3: TGTGCCAGCAGCTCCCGACGGGGAGAGAGGGAGCAGTACTTC.

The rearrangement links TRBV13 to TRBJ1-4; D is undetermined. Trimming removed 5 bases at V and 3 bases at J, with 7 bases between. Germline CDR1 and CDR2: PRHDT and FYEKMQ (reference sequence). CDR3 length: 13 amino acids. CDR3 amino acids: CASSPRPNEKLFF. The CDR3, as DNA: TGTGCCAGCAGCCCTAGGCCTAATGAAAAACTGTTTTTT.

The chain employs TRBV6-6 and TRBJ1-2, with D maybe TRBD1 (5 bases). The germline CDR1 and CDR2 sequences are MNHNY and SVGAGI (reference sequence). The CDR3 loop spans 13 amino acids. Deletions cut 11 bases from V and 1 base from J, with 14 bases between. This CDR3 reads CAGSGHRNYGYTF. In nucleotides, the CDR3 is TGTGCCGGTTCCGGACACCGTAACTATGGCTACACCTTC.

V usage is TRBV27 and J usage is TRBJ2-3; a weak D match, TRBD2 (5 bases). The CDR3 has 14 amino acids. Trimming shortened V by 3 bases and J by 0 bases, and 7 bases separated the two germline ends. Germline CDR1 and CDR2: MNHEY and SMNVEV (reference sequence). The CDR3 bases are TGTGCCAGCAGTTTTCCGGGGAGCACAGATACGCAGTATTTT. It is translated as CASSFPGSTDTQYF.

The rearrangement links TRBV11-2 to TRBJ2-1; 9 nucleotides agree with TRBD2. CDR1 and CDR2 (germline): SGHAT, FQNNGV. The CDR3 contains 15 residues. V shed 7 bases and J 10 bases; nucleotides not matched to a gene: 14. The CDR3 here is CASMAGGPPNYEQFF. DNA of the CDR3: TGTGCCAGCATGGCGGGAGGGCCCCCCAACTACGAGCAGTTCTTC.